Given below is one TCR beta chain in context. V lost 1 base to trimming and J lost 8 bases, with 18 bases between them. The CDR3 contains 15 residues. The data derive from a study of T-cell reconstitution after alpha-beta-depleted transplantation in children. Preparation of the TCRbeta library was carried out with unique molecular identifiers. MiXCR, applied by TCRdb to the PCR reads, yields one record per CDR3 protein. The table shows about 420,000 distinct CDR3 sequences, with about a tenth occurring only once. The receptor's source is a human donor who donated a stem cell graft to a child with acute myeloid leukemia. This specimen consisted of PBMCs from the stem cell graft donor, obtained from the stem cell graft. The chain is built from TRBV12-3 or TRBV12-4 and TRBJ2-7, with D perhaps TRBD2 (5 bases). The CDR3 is CASSLVTAGQYQQYF. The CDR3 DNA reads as TGTGCCAGCAGTTTAGTTACGGCGGGCCAGTACCAGCAGTACTTC.